The 9 T cell receptor beta chains listed next were all sequenced from one sample in a study of identical twins. TCRdb reprocessed the 5' RACE reads with MiXCR, giving one entry per CDR3 protein. The table has roughly 700,000 distinct CDR3 sequences, over 8.5% seen once. These data were also reused for a study on yellow fever vaccine responses in identical twins.

Sequences were obtained from PBMCs. The receptors derive from a woman between 18 and 29 years old in good health.

The chain combines TRBV5-1 with TRBJ2-7; perhaps D is TRBD1 or TRBD2 (6 bases each). This CDR3 comprises 14 residues. V shed 2 bases and J shed 7 bases, with 16 bases lying between them. Germline CDR1 SGHRS, CDR2 YFSETQ. DNA for the CDR3: TGCGCCAGCAGCTTAGAGGGGGGACCCTCGGAGCAGTACTTC. Amino acid sequence: CASSLEGGPSEQYF. Filled out from reference TRBV5-1 and TRBJ2-7, the complete variable domain reads KAGVTQTPRYLIKTRGQQVTLSCSPISGHRSVSWYQQTPGQGLQFLFEYFSETQRNKGNFPGRFSGRQFSNSRSEMNVSTLELGDSALYLCASSLEGGPSEQYFGPGTRLTVT.

This clonotype was observed at least ten times. The chain couples TRBV6-5 to TRBJ2-1; weak D call: TRBD2 (5 bases). Trimming removed 0 bases at V and 5 bases at J, with 8 bases between. The CDR3 totals 14 residues. Germline-derived CDR1 and CDR2 are MNHEY and SVGAGI. Here the CDR3 reads CASSYSADHNEQFF. For the CDR3, the DNA is TGTGCCAGCAGTTACTCAGCGGACCACAATGAGCAGTTCTTC.

The chain is built from TRBV30 and TRBJ2-7; 7 bases map to TRBD2. CDR1 GTSNPN and CDR2 SVGIG come from the germline V gene (reference sequence). There are 14 residues in the CDR3. Trimming removed 4 bases from V and 5 bases from J; junction bases left unmatched: 11. As DNA, the CDR3 is TGTGCCTGGACGGCTAACGGGAGGCAAAACGAGCAGTACTTC. This codes for CAWTANGRQNEQYF.

This clonotype was recorded many times. The V gene is TRBV27, the J gene TRBJ1-5, with TRBD1 identical over 7 bases. After removal of 5 bases from V and 1 base from J, the junction contained 5 bases not matched to a gene. Germline CDR1 and CDR2: MNHEY and SMNVEV (reference sequence). The CDR3 loop spans 15 amino acids. CDR3 protein: CASSRQGMSNQPQHF. Here the CDR3 DNA reads TGTGCCAGCAGTCGACAGGGTATGAGCAATCAGCCCCAGCATTTT.

This chain links TRBV6-5 with TRBJ2-1; D remains ambiguous. Germline V gene data show CDR1 as MNHEY and CDR2 as SVGAGI. V shed 7 bases and J shed 7 bases, with 8 bases lying between them. This CDR3 is built from 11 residues. CDR3: CASNSFNEQFF. CDR3 nucleotides: TGTGCCAGCAACTCTTTTAATGAGCAGTTCTTC.

This clonotype was recorded a few times. This chain uses TRBV20-1 with TRBJ2-1; no clear D gene. V was trimmed by 4 bases and J by 4 bases, leaving 8 bases between them. Germline values: CDR1 DFQATT, CDR2 SNEGSKA (reference sequence). This CDR3 has 12 amino acids. CDR3 sequence: CSANPGYNEQFF. CDR3 DNA sequence: TGCAGTGCTAATCCCGGTTACAATGAGCAGTTCTTC.

This rearrangement joins TRBV20-1 to TRBJ2-1, with D unresolved. Germline-derived CDR1 and CDR2 are DFQATT and SNEGSKA (reference sequence). This CDR3 is 14 amino acids long. The V gene lost 6 bases and the J gene lost 2 bases, with 14 bases spanning the gap. This CDR3 is CSARGAIPYNEQFF. In DNA form, the CDR3 reads TGCAGTGCGCGAGGTGCCATCCCCTACAATGAGCAGTTCTTC.

J is TRBJ1-1 and V is TRBV7-9; the D gene is possibly TRBD1 (5 bases). V was pared by 1 base and J by 5 bases, with 11 bases between. Germline V gene sequence: CDR1 SEHNR, CDR2 FQNEAQ (reference sequence). CDR3 length: 14 amino acids. The CDR3 protein is CASSLVPRETEAFF. DNA for the CDR3: TGTGCCAGCAGCTTAGTCCCCAGGGAGACTGAAGCTTTCTTT.

The table lists this clonotype with many counts. The J gene is TRBJ2-7, the V gene TRBV12-3 or TRBV12-4; 7 nucleotides line up with TRBD2. Germline trimming cut 6 bases from V and 4 bases from J; bases unmatched to any gene: 9. This CDR3 comprises 14 residues. The CDR3 loop reads CASSPRGRGYEQYF. The CDR3 DNA follows: TGTGCCAGCAGCCCCCGCGGGAGAGGGTACGAGCAGTACTTC.